Shown below are 32 T cell receptor beta chains from a single sample sequenced in a study of shared clonotypes between healthy human individuals (dated by TCRdb to 2020 to 2021). To prepare the library, the immunoSEQ multiplex PCR assay was applied. Entries here come from immuneACCESS through TCRdb and include only in-frame sequences with V and J called. Some clones fail to appear in such tables; in the studies checked, an unresolved V gene covers under half of the shortfall, and the cause of the remainder is unknown. The table for this sample lists roughly 2.1 million clones; roughly 91% of them were counted only once. The biggest ten clones account for over 1.5% of the sample. CD8 naive samples were obtained by positive selection for CCR7 among CD45RO-negative cells, yielding a CD45RA+CCR7+ population from which TemRA cells were excluded. Sequenced: naive CD8+ T cells from PBMCs. Per the publication, the cell subset or site label means: CD45RA+CCR7+. Receptor source: a man aged 18-30 years in good health. Some clones in this sample may be carry-over from other donors' samples.

This clone was detected once. This chain uses TRBV9 with TRBJ1-1, with D unclear. Germline CDR1 reads SGDLS; CDR2 reads YYNGEE. V was shortened by 0 bases and J by 6 bases, with 12 bases between the two germline ends. The CDR3 loop spans 14 amino acids. CDR3: CASSVVGKNAEAFF. The CDR3 DNA follows: TGTGCCAGCAGCGTAGTGGGTAAAAACGCTGAAGCTTTCTTT. The full variable domain, its missing parts supplied by reference TRBV9 and TRBJ1-1, is DSGVTQTPKHLITATGQRVTLRCSPRSGDLSVYWYQQSLDQGLQFLIQYYNGEERAKGNILERFSAQQFPDLHSELNLSSLELGDSALYFCASSVVGKNAEAFFGQGTRLTVV.

This chain uses TRBV4-3 with TRBJ1-5; possible D gene TRBD1, 5 bases. Looked up from germline, CDR1 is LGHNA and CDR2 is YSLEER. The CDR3 runs to 16 residues. Deletions cut 2 bases from V and 1 base from J, with 12 bases between. CDR3 bases: TGCGCCAGCAGCCAATATCACGGGGCGAGCAATCAGCCCCAGCATTTT. This encodes CASSQYHGASNQPQHF.

This clone was found a few times. The chain employs TRBV4-1 and TRBJ1-2; unclear D gene. The germline V gene has CDR1 MGHRA and CDR2 YSYEKL. V was cut by 2 bases and J by 3 bases, with 7 bases left in between. CDR3 length: 13 amino acids. CDR3 residues: CASSQRQHYGYTF. The CDR3 coding sequence is TGCGCCAGCAGCCAAAGGCAGCACTATGGCTACACCTTC.

The gene calls are TRBV5-5 and TRBJ2-1, with 9 bases that match TRBD2. Losses at the gene ends were 4 bases for V and 1 base for J; bases not matched to a gene: 12. This CDR3 spans 18 amino acids. Germline V lookup: CDR1 SGHKS, CDR2 YYEKEE (reference sequence). The DNA of the CDR3 is TGTGCCAGCAGCCCTCGACTAGCGGCACGGGTTTCCTACAATGAGCAGTTCTTC. Protein: CASSPRLAARVSYNEQFF.

V usage is TRBV25-1 and J usage is TRBJ1-4; 9 positions agree with TRBD1. This CDR3 region has 12 residues. V shed 7 bases and J 9 bases; nucleotides not matched to a gene: 3. The germline gives CDR1 MGHDK, CDR2 SYGVNS. The CDR3 sequence: CASIGQGKKLFF. The CDR3 nucleotides read TGTGCCAGCATCGGACAGGGGAAAAAACTGTTTTTT.

The chain uses TRBV9 and TRBJ2-1, with D perhaps matching TRBD1 or TRBD2 (5 bases each). Trimming shortened V by 2 bases and J by 7 bases, and 16 bases separated the two germline ends. CDR1 and CDR2 (germline): SGDLS, YYNGEE. There are 15 residues in the CDR3. The CDR3 sequence is CASSVVPGPRNEQFF. The CDR3 nucleotides are TGTGCCAGCAGCGTCGTCCCGGGACCTAGGAATGAGCAGTTCTTC.

This sequence joins TRBV7-9 and TRBJ2-5; D is unresolved. From germline, CDR1 is SEHNR and CDR2 FQNEAQ (reference sequence). Trimming removed 11 bases from V and 9 bases from J, with 25 bases in between. The CDR3 length is 14 residues. The CDR3 coding sequence is TGTGCCTCAATTGGACCCGGCACATCGTCGGCCCAGTACTTC. It translates to CASIGPGTSSAQYF.

The V gene is TRBV28, the J gene TRBJ1-3; possible D gene TRBD1, 6 bases. From germline, CDR1 is MDHEN and CDR2 SYDVKM. Between the trimmed V and J ends, which lost 5 bases and 4 bases, there was a span of 21 bases. The CDR3 is 17 amino acids. The CDR3 nucleotides are TGTGCCAGCAGTACAGAGATGGACAGACTCGAGGGAAACACCATATATTTT. It codes for CASSTEMDRLEGNTIYF.

The chain links TRBV4-1 to TRBJ1-5; 8 bases agree with TRBD1. The ends lost 0 bases at V and 6 bases at J; junction bases unmatched: 13. The CDR3 has 18 residues. The germline V gene encodes CDR1 MGHRA and CDR2 YSYEKL. This CDR3 is CASSQDLTRQGLSQPQHF. CDR3 DNA sequence: TGCGCCAGCAGCCAAGATCTTACACGACAGGGGCTCAGTCAGCCCCAGCATTTT.

This rearrangement joins TRBV7-9 to TRBJ1-1; D is ambiguous. V lost 2 bases to trimming and J lost 1 base, with 8 bases between them. From germline, CDR1 is SEHNR and CDR2 FQNEAQ (reference sequence). This CDR3 is built from 14 residues. The chain's CDR3 is CASSLSTRNTEAFF. The DNA of the CDR3 is TGTGCCAGCAGCTTAAGCACGCGGAACACTGAAGCTTTCTTT.

This sequence joins TRBV14 and TRBJ2-7; D gene unclear. The CDR3 spans 12 residues. V lost 6 bases to trimming and J lost 4 bases, with 10 bases between them. In germline, CDR1 is SGHDN, CDR2 FVKESK. CDR3 sequence (DNA): TGTGCCAGCAGGGGTTTCGGGTACGAGCAGTACTTC. It translates to CASRGFGYEQYF.

V usage is TRBV2 and J usage is TRBJ2-5; D remains unclear. The last part of the DNA fits TRBJ2-7 better; the J call may be wrong. Germline V lookup: CDR1 SNHLY, CDR2 FYNNEI. The CDR3 runs 14 residues. The CDR3 protein is CASSGQSRRYEQYF. CDR3 bases: TGTGCCAGCAGTGGGCAGTCCCGTAGGTACGAGCAGTACTTC.

The chain combines TRBV25-1 with TRBJ2-1, with 11 bases identical to TRBD2. The CDR3 runs 16 residues. V dropped 2 bases and J dropped 4; count of bases not matched to a gene: 4. Germline V CDR1 and CDR2: MGHDK, SYGVNS. CDR3 nucleotide sequence: TGTGCCAGCAGTGAACGGGGACTAGCGGTTTACAATGAGCAGTTCTTC. Amino acids: CASSERGLAVYNEQFF.

The V call is TRBV25-1, the J call TRBJ1-1; the match to TRBD1 covers 7 bases. The germline CDR1 and CDR2 sequences are MGHDK and SYGVNS. The ends lost 5 bases at V and 4 bases at J; junction bases unmatched: 7. This CDR3 has 14 amino acids. Here the CDR3 DNA reads TGTGCCAGCAGTTTTCAGGGGGATAGCACTGAAGCTTTCTTT. Its protein is CASSFQGDSTEAFF.

The rearrangement joins TRBV7-2 to TRBJ2-1; D possibly matches TRBD1 or TRBD2 (5 bases each). Germline-derived CDR1 and CDR2 are SGHTA and FQGNSA. V lost 3 bases, J lost 6 bases, and 18 bases lay in between. The CDR3 consists of 16 residues. This CDR3 is CASSLVIEPRGNEQFF. For the CDR3, the DNA is TGTGCCAGCAGCTTGGTGATCGAGCCGAGGGGCAATGAGCAGTTCTTC.

The CDR3, as DNA: TGTGCCAGCAGTGAAGAGGGACACCGTACCCTATCCTACAATGAGCAGTTCTTC. Its translation: CASSEEGHRTLSYNEQFF. This chain joins TRBV6-1 and TRBJ2-1; D perhaps matches TRBD1 (6 bases). V was shortened by 1 base and J by 1 base, with 17 bases between the two germline ends. The CDR3 contains 18 residues. Germline assignment: CDR1 MNHNS and CDR2 SASEGT.

This clone was detected once. The same CDR3 is also encoded by other DNA sequences in this sample. The CDR3 sequence: CASSLLAGGPYEQYF. The CDR3 nucleotides read TGTGCCAGCAGCTTGCTAGCGGGAGGTCCCTACGAGCAGTACTTC. V is TRBV5-4 and J is TRBJ2-7; 11 bases are a match to TRBD2. The length of the CDR3 is 15 residues. Trimming removed 1 base from V and 2 bases from J; junction bases left unmatched: 2. The germline CDR1 and CDR2 sequences are SGHNT and YYREEE (reference sequence).

The rearrangement uses TRBV9 and TRBJ2-1; TRBD2 is a possible D gene (5 bases). The CDR3 has 14 amino acids. V was trimmed by 2 bases and J by 8 bases, leaving 14 bases between them. Germline CDR1 SGDLS, CDR2 YYNGEE. CDR3 DNA: TGTGCCAGCAGCGTGAGCGGCAAGGAGGATGAGCAGTTCTTC. Encoded protein: CASSVSGKEDEQFF.

J is TRBJ2-7 and V is TRBV28, with D possibly being TRBD1 (7 bases). The CDR3 runs 15 residues. CDR1 is MDHEN, CDR2 SYDVKM, per germline. Trimming removed 7 bases from V and 3 bases from J, with 19 bases in between. The CDR3 nucleotides read TGTGCCAGCACCAGTTCGTCAGGGGGGTTCTACGAGCAGTACTTC. Protein sequence: CASTSSSGGFYEQYF. Drawing the rest from reference TRBV28 and TRBJ2-7, the complete variable domain is DVKVTQSSRYLVKRTGEKVFLECVQDMDHENMFWYRQDPGLGLRLIYFSYDVKMKEKGDIPEGYSVSREKKERFSLILESASTNQTSMYLCASTSSSGGFYEQYFGPGTRLTVT.

V usage is TRBV6-6 and J usage is TRBJ2-7; 8 bases match TRBD1. Per germline, CDR1 MNHNY and CDR2 SVGAGI (reference sequence). The CDR3 loop spans 14 amino acids. V was clipped by 5 bases and J by 4 bases; unmatched bases: 7. The CDR3 loop is CASSHSTGAYEQYF. The CDR3 coding sequence is TGTGCCAGCAGTCATTCGACAGGGGCGTACGAGCAGTACTTC.

The V and J genes are TRBV29-1 and TRBJ1-4; no reliable D call. Germline values: CDR1 SQVTM, CDR2 ANQGSEA. The CDR3 consists of 14 residues. The ends were cut back, 3 bases at V and 3 bases at J, with 11 bases in the middle. The CDR3 region has the DNA TGCAGCGTTGATTCGGGGTTTCCTAATGAAAAACTGTTTTTT. It specifies CSVDSGFPNEKLFF.

The chain combines TRBV6-5 with TRBJ2-7; 7 nucleotides align to TRBD1. CDR1 MNHEY and CDR2 SVGAGI come from the germline V gene. Trimming cost V 2 bases and J 1 base; bases outside gene matches: 8. The CDR3 has 16 residues. DNA of the CDR3: TGTGCCAGCAGTTACGCGACCGGGACAGTATCCTACGAGCAGTACTTC. It is translated as CASSYATGTVSYEQYF.

The rearrangement links TRBV18 to TRBJ1-1; 7 bases align to TRBD1. Germline V lookup: CDR1 KGHSH, CDR2 LQKENI. This CDR3 is 12 amino acids long. V was pared by 3 bases and J by 7 bases, with 2 bases of the junction left unmatched. CDR3 nucleotide sequence: TGTGCCAGCTCACCGACAGGGTATGAAGCTTTCTTT. This gives the protein CASSPTGYEAFF.

This chain connects TRBV5-1 to TRBJ2-3; 11 bases map to TRBD2. CDR3 length: 22 amino acids. V trimming: 3 bases; J trimming: 2 bases; junction bases outside the gene matches: 23. Germline V gives CDR1 SGHRS, CDR2 YFSETQ. In nucleotides, the CDR3 is TGCGCCAGCAGCTGGGCGACAGGGCCGGGACTAGCGGCCGAATCCCCCACAGATACGCAGTATTTT. This encodes CASSWATGPGLAAESPTDTQYF.

The V call is TRBV9, the J call TRBJ1-1; no firm D call. With 1 base removed from V and 2 bases from J, the gap between germline ends came to 6 bases. Looked up from germline, CDR1 is SGDLS and CDR2 is YYNGEE. The CDR3 runs to 13 residues. The CDR3 loop reads CASSVFSNTEAFF. The CDR3 DNA reads as TGTGCCAGCAGCGTATTTAGTAACACTGAAGCTTTCTTT.

V and J are TRBV28 and TRBJ1-3; D is undetermined. Germline loops: CDR1 MDHEN, CDR2 SYDVKM. Trimming stripped 3 bases from V and 0 bases from J, with 6 bases between. The CDR3 covers 14 residues. The CDR3 DNA reads as TGTGCCAGCAGTTTGCCCAACTCTGGAAACACCATATATTTT. Its translation: CASSLPNSGNTIYF.

The chain carries TRBV28 and TRBJ2-1; D is undetermined. CDR3 size: 15 residues. V was clipped by 3 bases and J by 8 bases, with 17 bases between them. Germline CDR1 and CDR2: MDHEN and SYDVKM. The CDR3 DNA reads as TGTGCCAGCAGTTTTCTCCAGGACCTTAAGGATGAGCAGTTCTTC. Protein: CASSFLQDLKDEQFF. Combining the CDR3 with reference TRBV28 and TRBJ2-1 gives the whole variable domain DVKVTQSSRYLVKRTGEKVFLECVQDMDHENMFWYRQDPGLGLRLIYFSYDVKMKEKGDIPEGYSVSREKKERFSLILESASTNQTSMYLCASSFLQDLKDEQFFGPGTRLTVL.

The genes are TRBV5-6 and TRBJ2-7; possibly TRBD1 or TRBD2 for D (6 bases each). This CDR3 has 12 residues. V was cut by 4 bases and J by 6 bases, with 11 bases left in between. From germline, CDR1 is SGHDT and CDR2 YYEEEE. CDR3: CASSGGGFEQYF. The CDR3 DNA reads as TGTGCCAGCAGCGGAGGGGGATTCGAGCAGTACTTC.

This rearrangement joins TRBV27 to TRBJ1-1; tentatively, D is TRBD1 (5 bases). The CDR3 spans 14 residues. V was clipped by 8 bases and J by 4 bases, with 17 bases between them. Looked up from germline, CDR1 is MNHEY and CDR2 is SMNVEV (reference sequence). The CDR3 loop is CASQGGGGGTEAFF. In nucleotides, the CDR3 is TGTGCCAGCCAAGGCGGCGGGGGAGGCACTGAAGCTTTCTTT.

V gene TRBV28 combines with J gene TRBJ2-1; D ambiguous. Trimming shortened V by 6 bases and J by 4 bases, and 10 bases separated the two germline ends. Per the germline V gene, CDR1 is MDHEN and CDR2 is SYDVKM. This CDR3 contains 13 residues. CDR3 amino acids: CASRQPPYNEQFF. CDR3 DNA: TGTGCCAGCAGACAACCCCCTTACAATGAGCAGTTCTTC.

The rearrangement links TRBV5-1 to TRBJ2-7, with 10 bases matching TRBD2. This CDR3 is 21 amino acids long. The J segment lost 0 bases and the V segment lost 3 bases, leaving 21 bases of the junction unmatched. Germline loops: CDR1 SGHRS, CDR2 YFSETQ. In DNA, the CDR3 is TGCGCCAGCAGCTGGGAGGGGGTGGCAACTCTTAGCGGGAGGACCTCCTACGAGCAGTACTTC. Its translation is CASSWEGVATLSGRTSYEQYF. The variable domain in full, completed from reference TRBV5-1 and TRBJ2-7, reads KAGVTQTPRYLIKTRGQQVTLSCSPISGHRSVSWYQQTPGQGLQFLFEYFSETQRNKGNFPGRFSGRQFSNSRSEMNVSTLELGDSALYLCASSWEGVATLSGRTSYEQYFGPGTRLTVT.

The chain carries TRBV4-3 and TRBJ2-7; D remains unclear. The germline V and J ends were trimmed by 1 base and 4 bases, with 8 bases remaining between them. The CDR3 is 13 residues long. Germline CDR1 reads LGHNA; CDR2 reads YSLEER. The CDR3 bases are TGCGCCAGCAGCCAAGGGATGGGGTACGAGCAGTACTTC. It is translated as CASSQGMGYEQYF.